Below, one T cell receptor (beta chain) is given with its context. As handled by the study authors: Reference gene primer amplification gave nucleated cell count estimates. The assay was immunoSEQ multiplex PCR, and TCRdb's table has in-frame clones only and misses some. From that table come the V and J calls and clone size; the DNA was used to work out D and trimming. The sample shows 200,000 or so clones, around four fifths of them seen only once. Seattle's enrolled individuals joined amid active infection and were then monitored longitudinally. This record comes from a study of blood T cell repertoires in COVID-19. About the study: Some COVID-19 samples were acute and others convalescent; all came from the United States, Italy and Spain. PBMCs, B-cell-depleted T cells, or T cells were the source of the cDNA or gDNA that made up the material.

CDR3 length: 15 residues. CDR1 and CDR2 (germline): SEHNR, FQNEAQ (reference sequence). The V end was cut by 4 bases, the J end by 1 base, with 13 bases between. The sample taken for sequencing was peripheral blood. The gene calls are TRBV7-9 and TRBJ1-2; tentative D call: TRBD1 (5 bases). The receptor comes from a man between 60 and 70 years old with COVID-19, enrolled during active disease. CDR3: CASSSATGLNYGYTF. The CDR3 DNA reads as TGTGCCAGCAGCTCCGCCACAGGCCTTAACTATGGCTACACCTTC.